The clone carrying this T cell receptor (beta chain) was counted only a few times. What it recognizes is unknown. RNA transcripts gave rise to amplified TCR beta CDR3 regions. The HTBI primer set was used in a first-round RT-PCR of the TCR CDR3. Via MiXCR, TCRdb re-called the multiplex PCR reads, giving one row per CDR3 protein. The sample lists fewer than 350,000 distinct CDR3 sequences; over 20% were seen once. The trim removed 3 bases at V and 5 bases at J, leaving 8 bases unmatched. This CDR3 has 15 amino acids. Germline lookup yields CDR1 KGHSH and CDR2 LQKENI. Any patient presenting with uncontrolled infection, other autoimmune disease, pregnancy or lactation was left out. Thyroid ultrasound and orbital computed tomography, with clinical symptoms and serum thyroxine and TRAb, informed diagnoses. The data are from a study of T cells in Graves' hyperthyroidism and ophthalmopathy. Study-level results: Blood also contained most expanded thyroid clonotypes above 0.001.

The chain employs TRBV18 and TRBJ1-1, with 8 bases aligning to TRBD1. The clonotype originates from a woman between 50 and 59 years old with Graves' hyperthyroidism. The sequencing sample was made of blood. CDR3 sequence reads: CASSPREDRETEAFF. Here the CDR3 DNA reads TGTGCCAGCTCACCGCGCGAGGACAGGGAAACTGAAGCTTTCTTT. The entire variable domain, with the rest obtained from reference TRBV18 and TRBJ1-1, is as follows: NAGVMQNPRHLVRRRGQEARLRCSPMKGHSHVYWYRQLPEEGLKFMVYLQKENIIDESGMPKERFSAEFPKEGPSILRIQQVVRGDSAAYFCASSPREDRETEAFFGQGTRLTVV.